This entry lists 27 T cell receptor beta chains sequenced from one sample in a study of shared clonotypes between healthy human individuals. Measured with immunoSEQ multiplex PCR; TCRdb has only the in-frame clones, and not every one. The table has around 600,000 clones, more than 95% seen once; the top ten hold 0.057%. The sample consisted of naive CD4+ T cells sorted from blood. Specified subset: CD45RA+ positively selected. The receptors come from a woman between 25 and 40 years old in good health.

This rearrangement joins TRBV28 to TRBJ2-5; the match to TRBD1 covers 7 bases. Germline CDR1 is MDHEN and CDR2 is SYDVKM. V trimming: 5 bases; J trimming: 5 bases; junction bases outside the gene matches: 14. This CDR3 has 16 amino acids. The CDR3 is CASSPPMDRWTETQYF. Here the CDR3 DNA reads TGTGCCAGCAGTCCCCCTATGGACAGGTGGACGGAGACCCAGTACTTC. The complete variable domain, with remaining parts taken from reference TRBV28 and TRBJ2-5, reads DVKVTQSSRYLVKRTGEKVFLECVQDMDHENMFWYRQDPGLGLRLIYFSYDVKMKEKGDIPEGYSVSREKKERFSLILESASTNQTSMYLCASSPPMDRWTETQYFGPGTRLLVL.

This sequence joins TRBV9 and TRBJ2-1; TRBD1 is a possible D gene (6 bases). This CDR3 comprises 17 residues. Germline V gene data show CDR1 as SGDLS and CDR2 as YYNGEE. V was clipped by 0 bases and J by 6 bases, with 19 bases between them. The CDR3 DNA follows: TGTGCCAGCAGCGTAGCTACAGGGTCCCCCAGAAGCAATGAGCAGTTCTTC. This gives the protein CASSVATGSPRSNEQFF.

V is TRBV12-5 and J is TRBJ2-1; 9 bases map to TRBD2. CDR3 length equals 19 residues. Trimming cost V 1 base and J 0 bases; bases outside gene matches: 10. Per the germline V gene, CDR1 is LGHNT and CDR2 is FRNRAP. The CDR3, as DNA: TGTGCTAGTGGTTTGGCTCTCGGGGGCGGGAGGGCCTCCTACAATGAGCAGTTCTTC. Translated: CASGLALGGGRASYNEQFF.

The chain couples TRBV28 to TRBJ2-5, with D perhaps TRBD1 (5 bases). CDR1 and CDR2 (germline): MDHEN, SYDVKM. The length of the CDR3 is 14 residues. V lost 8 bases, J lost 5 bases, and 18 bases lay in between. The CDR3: CASGSPIGAETQYF. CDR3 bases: TGTGCCAGCGGCAGCCCTATAGGGGCGGAGACCCAGTACTTC.

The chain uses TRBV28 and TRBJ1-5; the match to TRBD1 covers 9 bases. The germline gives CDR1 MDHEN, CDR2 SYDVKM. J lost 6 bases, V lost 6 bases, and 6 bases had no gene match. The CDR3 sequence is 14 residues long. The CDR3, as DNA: TGTGCCAGCAGCCCTGGACAGGGGCCTCAGCCCCAGCATTTT. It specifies CASSPGQGPQPQHF.

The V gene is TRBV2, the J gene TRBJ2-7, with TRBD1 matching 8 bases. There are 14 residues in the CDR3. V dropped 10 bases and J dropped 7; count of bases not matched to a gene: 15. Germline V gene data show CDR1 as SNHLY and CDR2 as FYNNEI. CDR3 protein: CATRGRVLYGEQYF. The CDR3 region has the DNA TGTGCCACCAGGGGGCGGGTACTATACGGGGAGCAGTACTTC.

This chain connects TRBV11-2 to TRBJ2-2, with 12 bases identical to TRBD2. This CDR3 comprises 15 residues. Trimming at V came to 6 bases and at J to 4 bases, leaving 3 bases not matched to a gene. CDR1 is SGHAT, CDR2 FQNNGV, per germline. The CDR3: CASSVGLAGTGELFF. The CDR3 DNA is TGTGCCAGCAGTGTGGGACTAGCGGGCACCGGGGAGCTGTTTTTT.

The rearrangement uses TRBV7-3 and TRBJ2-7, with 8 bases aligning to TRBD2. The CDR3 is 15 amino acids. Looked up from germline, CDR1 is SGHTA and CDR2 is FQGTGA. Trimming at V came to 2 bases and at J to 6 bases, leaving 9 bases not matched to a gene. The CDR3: CASSLVAGYGGEQYF. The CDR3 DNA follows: TGTGCCAGCAGCTTAGTAGCGGGATATGGGGGCGAGCAGTACTTC.

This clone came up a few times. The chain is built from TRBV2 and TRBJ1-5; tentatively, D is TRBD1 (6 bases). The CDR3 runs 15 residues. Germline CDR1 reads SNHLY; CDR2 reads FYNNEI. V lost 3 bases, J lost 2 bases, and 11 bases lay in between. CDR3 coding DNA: TGTGCCAGCAGTGAGGGGGGGCTGGGCAATCAGCCCCAGCATTTT. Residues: CASSEGGLGNQPQHF.

In DNA form, the CDR3 reads TGTGCCAGCAGGGCAGCAAGCTCCTACGAGCAGTACTTC. Translating gives CASRAASSYEQYF. The chain couples TRBV6-1 to TRBJ2-7; D gene ambiguous. The V gene's germline CDR1 is MNHNS and CDR2 SASEGT. Deletions cut 6 bases from V and 0 bases from J, with 9 bases between. The CDR3 is made up of 13 amino acids.

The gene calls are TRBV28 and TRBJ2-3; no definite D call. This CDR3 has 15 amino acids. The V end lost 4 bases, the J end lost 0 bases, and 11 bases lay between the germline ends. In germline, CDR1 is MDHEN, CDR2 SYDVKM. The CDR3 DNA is TGTGCCAGCAGTTCCAGAGGCACTAGCACAGATACGCAGTATTTT. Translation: CASSSRGTSTDTQYF.

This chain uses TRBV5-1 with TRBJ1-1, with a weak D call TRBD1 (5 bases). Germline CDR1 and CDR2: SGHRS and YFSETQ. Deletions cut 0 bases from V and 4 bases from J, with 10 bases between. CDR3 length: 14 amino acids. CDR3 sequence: CASSLAGYGTEAFF. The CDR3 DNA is TGCGCCAGCAGCTTGGCAGGGTATGGCACTGAAGCTTTCTTT.

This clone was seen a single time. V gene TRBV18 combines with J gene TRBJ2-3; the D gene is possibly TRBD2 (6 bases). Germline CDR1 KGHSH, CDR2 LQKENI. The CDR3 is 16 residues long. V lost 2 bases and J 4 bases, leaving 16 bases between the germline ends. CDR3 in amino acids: CASSPSAGPSPDTQYF. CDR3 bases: TGTGCCAGCTCACCATCGGCGGGACCCAGCCCAGATACGCAGTATTTT.

The CDR3 sequence: CASRDPGLNEQYF. In nucleotides, the CDR3 is TGTGCCAGCCGGGACCCGGGGCTAAACGAGCAGTACTTC. The V call is TRBV2, the J call TRBJ2-7; D may match TRBD1 or TRBD2 (5 bases each). In germline, CDR1 is SNHLY, CDR2 FYNNEI. The CDR3 contains 13 residues. Between the trimmed V and J ends, which lost 8 bases and 5 bases, there was a span of 16 bases.

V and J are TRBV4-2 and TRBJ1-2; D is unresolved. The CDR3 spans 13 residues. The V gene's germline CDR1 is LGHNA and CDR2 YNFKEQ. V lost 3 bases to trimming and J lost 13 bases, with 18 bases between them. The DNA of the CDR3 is TGTGCCAGCAGCCAGCAGCTTCATTCGGCCGGCACCTTC. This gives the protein CASSQQLHSAGTF.

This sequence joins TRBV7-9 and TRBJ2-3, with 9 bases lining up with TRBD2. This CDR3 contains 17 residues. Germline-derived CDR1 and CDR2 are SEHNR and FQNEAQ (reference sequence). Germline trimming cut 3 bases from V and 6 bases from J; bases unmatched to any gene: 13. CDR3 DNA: TGTGCCAGCAGCTTGTTCTCTGCGGGAGGGCCGCGTGATACGCAGTATTTT. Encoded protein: CASSLFSAGGPRDTQYF.

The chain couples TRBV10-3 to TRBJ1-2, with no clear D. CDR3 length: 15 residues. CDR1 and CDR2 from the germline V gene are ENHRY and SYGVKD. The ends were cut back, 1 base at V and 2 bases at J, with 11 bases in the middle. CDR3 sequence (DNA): TGTGCCATCAGTGAGTTGAGAGACCAGAACTATGGCTACACCTTC. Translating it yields CAISELRDQNYGYTF.

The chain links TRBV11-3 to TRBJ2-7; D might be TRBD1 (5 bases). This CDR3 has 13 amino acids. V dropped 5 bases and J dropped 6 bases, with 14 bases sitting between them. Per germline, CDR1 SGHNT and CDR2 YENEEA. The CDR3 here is CASSVGVGAEQYF. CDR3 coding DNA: TGTGCCAGCAGCGTAGGTGTTGGGGCCGAGCAGTACTTC.

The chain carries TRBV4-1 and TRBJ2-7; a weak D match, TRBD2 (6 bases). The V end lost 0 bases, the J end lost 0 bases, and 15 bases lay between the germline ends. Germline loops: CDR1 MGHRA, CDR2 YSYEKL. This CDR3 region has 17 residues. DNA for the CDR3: TGCGCCAGCAGCCAAGAGCTGGCGGGACCCTCCTCCTACGAGCAGTACTTC. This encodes CASSQELAGPSSYEQYF.

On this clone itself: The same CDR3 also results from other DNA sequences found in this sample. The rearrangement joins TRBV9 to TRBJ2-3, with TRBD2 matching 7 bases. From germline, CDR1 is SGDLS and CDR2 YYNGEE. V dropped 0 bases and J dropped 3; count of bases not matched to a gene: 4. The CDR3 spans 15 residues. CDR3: CASSVGTSGTDTQYF. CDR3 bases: TGTGCCAGCAGCGTAGGGACTAGTGGGACAGATACGCAGTATTTT.

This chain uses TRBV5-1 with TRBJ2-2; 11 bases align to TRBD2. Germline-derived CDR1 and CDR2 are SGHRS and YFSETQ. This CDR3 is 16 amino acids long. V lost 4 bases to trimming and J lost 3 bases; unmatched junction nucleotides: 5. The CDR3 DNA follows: TGCGCCAGCAGCACACCGGGACTAGCGGACACCGGGGAGCTGTTTTTT. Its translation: CASSTPGLADTGELFF.

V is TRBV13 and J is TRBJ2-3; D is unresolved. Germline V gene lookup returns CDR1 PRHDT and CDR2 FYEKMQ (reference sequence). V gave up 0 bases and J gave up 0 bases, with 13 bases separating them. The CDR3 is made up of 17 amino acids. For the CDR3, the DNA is TGTGCCAGCAGCTTAGGCCAGGAGCGCCTCAGCACAGATACGCAGTATTTT. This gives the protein CASSLGQERLSTDTQYF.

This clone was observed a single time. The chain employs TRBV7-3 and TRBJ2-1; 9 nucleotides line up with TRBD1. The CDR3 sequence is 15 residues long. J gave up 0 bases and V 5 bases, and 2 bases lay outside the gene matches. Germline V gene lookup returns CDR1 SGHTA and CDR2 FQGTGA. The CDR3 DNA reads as TGTGCCAGCAGCCCACAGGGGGCCTCCTACAATGAGCAGTTCTTC. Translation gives CASSPQGASYNEQFF.

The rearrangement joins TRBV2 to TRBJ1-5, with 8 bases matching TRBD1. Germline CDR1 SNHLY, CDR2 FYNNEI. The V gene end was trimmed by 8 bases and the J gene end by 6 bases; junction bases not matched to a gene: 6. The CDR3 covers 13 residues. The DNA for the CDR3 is TGTGCCAGCGGAGGACAGGGAATTCAGCCCCAGCATTTT. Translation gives CASGGQGIQPQHF.

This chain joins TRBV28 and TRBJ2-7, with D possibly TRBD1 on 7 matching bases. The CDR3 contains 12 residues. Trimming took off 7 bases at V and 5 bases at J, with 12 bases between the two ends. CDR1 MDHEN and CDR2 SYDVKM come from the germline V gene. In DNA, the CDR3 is TGTGCCAGCACCCAGGGGGGCCACGAGCAGTACTTC. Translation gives CASTQGGHEQYF.

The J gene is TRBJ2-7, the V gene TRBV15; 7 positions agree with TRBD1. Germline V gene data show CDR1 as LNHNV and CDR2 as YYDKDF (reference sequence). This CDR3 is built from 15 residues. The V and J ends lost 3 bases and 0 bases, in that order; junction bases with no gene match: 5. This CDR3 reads CATSSLGQSSYEQYF. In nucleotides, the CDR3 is TGTGCCACCAGCAGTTTGGGACAGAGCTCCTACGAGCAGTACTTC. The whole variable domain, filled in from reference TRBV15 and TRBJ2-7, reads DAMVIQNPRYQVTQFGKPVTLSCSQTLNHNVMYWYQQKSSQAPKLLFHYYDKDFNNEADTPDNFQSRRPNTSFCFLDIRSPGLGDTAMYLCATSSLGQSSYEQYFGPGTRLTVT.

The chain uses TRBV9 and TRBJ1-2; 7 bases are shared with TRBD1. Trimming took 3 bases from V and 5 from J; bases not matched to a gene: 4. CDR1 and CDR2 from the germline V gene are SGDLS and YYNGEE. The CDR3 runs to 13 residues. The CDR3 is CASSAGTEYGYTF. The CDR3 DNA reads TGTGCCAGCAGCGCCGGGACAGAATATGGCTACACCTTC.